These 18 T cell receptor beta chains share one sample of origin, sequenced in a study of shared clonotypes between healthy human individuals. Naive CD8 isolation took CD45RO-negative cells positively selected for CCR7 and excluded terminally differentiated effector memory CD45RA+ cells. Profiling relied on immunoSEQ multiplex PCR, and the TCRdb table lists in-frame clones only, not all of them. The sample yields around 1.9 million clones, around 95% seen once. Sequences were obtained from naive CD8+ T cells from PBMCs. Receptors originate from a man younger than 30 in good health. Some clones in this sample may be carry-over from other donors' samples.

This chain links TRBV29-1 with TRBJ2-7, with 11 bases identical to TRBD2. Trimming cost V 6 bases and J 3 bases; bases outside gene matches: 7. CDR1 and CDR2 from the germline V gene are SQVTM and ANQGSEA. The CDR3 totals 14 residues. This chain's CDR3 is CSVVTSGTIYEQYF. The CDR3 DNA follows: TGCAGCGTCGTGACTAGCGGGACAATCTACGAGCAGTACTTC.

The chain is built from TRBV30 and TRBJ1-5; no clear D. Germline CDR1 reads GTSNPN; CDR2 reads SVGIG (reference sequence). Trimming took off 1 base at V and 2 bases at J, with 9 bases between the two ends. This CDR3 comprises 14 residues. CDR3 region: CAWSGTRGNQPQHF. The CDR3 bases are TGTGCCTGGAGTGGGACCCGGGGCAATCAGCCCCAGCATTTT.

This clone was seen once. The chain links TRBV19 to TRBJ2-7; a possible D gene is TRBD1 (6 bases). From germline, CDR1 is LNHDA and CDR2 SQIVND (reference sequence). This CDR3 spans 14 amino acids. V lost 4 bases to trimming and J lost 2 bases, with 12 bases between them. The DNA of the CDR3 is TGTGCCAGTAGTAAAAGGACAGCTGCCTACGAGCAGTACTTC. Amino acid sequence: CASSKRTAAYEQYF.

To note about this clone: Other DNA sequences in the sample encode the same CDR3. This chain uses TRBV2 with TRBJ2-7, with unresolved D. The CDR3 extends over 12 amino acids. Germline V gene sequence: CDR1 SNHLY, CDR2 FYNNEI. With 0 bases removed from V and 3 bases from J, the gap between germline ends came to 3 bases. The CDR3 sequence: CASSEAVYEQYF. The CDR3, as DNA: TGTGCCAGCAGTGAAGCTGTCTACGAGCAGTACTTC.

The V and J genes are TRBV7-3 and TRBJ1-1, with D possibly matching TRBD1 (5 bases). The V end lost 5 bases, the J end lost 6 bases, and 13 bases lay between the germline ends. The V gene's germline CDR1 is SGHTA and CDR2 FQGTGA. The CDR3 sequence is 13 residues long. In DNA form, the CDR3 reads TGTGCCAGCAGCCAAGGGGTTTGGGCTGAAGCTTTCTTT. It specifies CASSQGVWAEAFF.

The gene calls are TRBV13 and TRBJ2-1; 9 nucleotides line up with TRBD2. With 5 bases clipped from V and 5 bases from J, the junction kept 7 bases outside the gene matches. The germline CDR1 and CDR2 sequences are PRHDT and FYEKMQ (reference sequence). The CDR3 is 15 residues long. The CDR3 sequence: CASSPGTSPNNEQFF. DNA for the CDR3: TGTGCCAGCAGCCCCGGGACTAGCCCCAACAATGAGCAGTTCTTC.

This clone showed up just once. V usage is TRBV9 and J usage is TRBJ2-3; no firm D call. The CDR3 runs to 14 residues. Deletions cut 2 bases from V and 5 bases from J, with 12 bases between. CDR1 is SGDLS, CDR2 YYNGEE, per germline. CDR3 coding DNA: TGTGCCAGCAGCGTCCCACCTCTGGAAGATACGCAGTATTTT. Its translation is CASSVPPLEDTQYF.

This sequence joins TRBV6-6 and TRBJ2-2; D may be TRBD1 (6 bases). V lost 5 bases and J 5 bases, leaving 12 bases between the germline ends. The CDR3 consists of 14 residues. The germline gives CDR1 MNHNY, CDR2 SVGAGI (reference sequence). Here the CDR3 reads CASSPGVLTGELFF. The CDR3 DNA reads TGTGCCAGCAGTCCAGGGGTCCTTACCGGGGAGCTGTTTTTT.

As for this clone: Other DNA sequences from this sample encode an identical CDR3 as well. The rearrangement links TRBV6-5 to TRBJ2-1; possibly TRBD1 or TRBD2 for D (5 bases each). The CDR3 consists of 13 residues. V dropped 2 bases and J dropped 5 bases, with 7 bases sitting between them. Germline lookup yields CDR1 MNHEY and CDR2 SVGAGI. Here the CDR3 reads CASSYGGNNEQFF. The CDR3 DNA follows: TGTGCCAGCAGTTACGGGGGTAACAATGAGCAGTTCTTC.

The chain joins TRBV27 to TRBJ2-7; 8 bases match TRBD1. Per the germline V gene, CDR1 is MNHEY and CDR2 is SMNVEV (reference sequence). V gave up 3 bases and J gave up 5 bases; unmatched junction bases: 6. The CDR3 covers 14 residues. CDR3 loop: CASSFQGAANEQYF. In DNA form, the CDR3 reads TGTGCCAGCAGTTTTCAGGGGGCGGCCAACGAGCAGTACTTC.

V usage is TRBV7-8 and J usage is TRBJ2-3; D call uncertain. Trimming cost V 1 base and J 4 bases, with 6 bases left between them. CDR3 length: 13 residues. Germline CDR1 is SGHVS and CDR2 is FQNEAQ. The CDR3 DNA is TGTGCCAGCAGCTTAGGGCTCGCAGATACGCAGTATTTT. Its translation: CASSLGLADTQYF.

This clone was detected only once. The sample contains more than one DNA sequence encoding this CDR3. V is TRBV27 and J is TRBJ2-1, with 13 bases lining up with TRBD2. Trimming removed 5 bases from V and 7 bases from J; junction bases left unmatched: 5. CDR1 MNHEY and CDR2 SMNVEV come from the germline V gene (reference sequence). This CDR3 region has 15 residues. DNA for the CDR3: TGTGCCAGCAGTCACGGGACTAGCGGGAATAATGAGCAGTTCTTC. Translating gives CASSHGTSGNNEQFF.

CDR3 DNA sequence: TGTGCCAGCAGTATTATAACGGGGTCCCCCTACGAGCAGTACTTC. This encodes CASSIITGSPYEQYF. The rearrangement uses TRBV6-1 and TRBJ2-7; D might be TRBD2 (5 bases). This CDR3 spans 15 amino acids. Germline V gives CDR1 MNHNS, CDR2 SASEGT. Trimming removed 5 bases at V and 2 bases at J, with 16 bases between.

In this sample, this clone turned up once. The chain couples TRBV11-2 to TRBJ2-2, with D tentatively TRBD1 (5 bases). V was trimmed by 5 bases and J by 4 bases, leaving 20 bases between them. The germline CDR1 and CDR2 sequences are SGHAT and FQNNGV. CDR3 size: 17 residues. Here the CDR3 reads CASSPSWGRVSTGELFF. DNA for the CDR3: TGTGCCAGCAGCCCCTCATGGGGCAGGGTCAGCACCGGGGAGCTGTTTTTT.

The chain is built from TRBV6-6 and TRBJ2-1; perhaps D is TRBD1 or TRBD2 (5 bases each). Germline loops: CDR1 MNHNY, CDR2 SVGAGI (reference sequence). The CDR3 sequence is 13 residues long. Deletions cut 4 bases from V and 9 bases from J, with 13 bases between. The CDR3 here is CASSSFQGVEQFF. The DNA for the CDR3 is TGTGCCAGCAGTTCCTTCCAGGGAGTTGAGCAGTTCTTC.

This clone has only one observation. The chain couples TRBV28 to TRBJ1-4; 7 nucleotides align to TRBD1. The trim removed 5 bases at V and 14 bases at J, leaving 11 bases unmatched. The CDR3 has 13 amino acids. CDR1 is MDHEN and CDR2 is SYDVKM in the germline V gene. CDR3 bases: TGTGCCAGCAGTCCGGACAGGAGCCTCATGCTGTTTTTT. This translates into CASSPDRSLMLFF.

The chain couples TRBV29-1 to TRBJ2-7, with D tentatively TRBD1 (6 bases). With 5 bases removed from V and 2 bases from J, the gap between germline ends came to 13 bases. CDR3 size: 13 residues. Looked up from germline, CDR1 is SQVTM and CDR2 is ANQGSEA. The CDR3 sequence: CSVPGGRAYEQYF. DNA for the CDR3: TGCAGCGTTCCTGGGGGCCGGGCCTACGAGCAGTACTTC.

The gene calls are TRBV15 and TRBJ1-5, with D perhaps TRBD1 (5 bases). The CDR3 consists of 14 residues. Trimming removed 5 bases at V and 6 bases at J, with 14 bases between. In germline, CDR1 is LNHNV, CDR2 YYDKDF (reference sequence). The CDR3: CATSPTDNSQPQHF. The CDR3 bases are TGTGCCACCAGCCCGACAGATAACAGTCAGCCCCAGCATTTT.